Shown below are 15 T cell receptor beta chains from a single sample sequenced in a study of cytomegalovirus exposure and HLA in healthy donors. 60 Vbeta and 13 Jbeta primers were used in PCR. The method was immunoSEQ multiplex PCR; TCRdb's version includes in-frame clones alone and lacks a portion of them. The table records under 150,000 clones, around 70% of them present only once. What was sequenced was PBMCs. These receptors came from a woman in her fifties or sixties in good health and CMV-seropositive.

The chain carries TRBV29-1 and TRBJ2-1; the match to TRBD2 covers 12 bases. This CDR3 spans 14 amino acids. After removal of 3 bases from V and 10 bases from J, the junction contained 7 bases not matched to a gene. In germline, CDR1 is SQVTM, CDR2 ANQGSEA. The CDR3 nucleotides are TGCAGCGTTGAGTCTAGCGGGGGGGCGGGGGAGCAGTTCTTC. Translating gives CSVESSGGAGEQFF.

This chain uses TRBV5-4 with TRBJ1-6, with D possibly TRBD1 on 6 matching bases. Germline V gives CDR1 SGHNT, CDR2 YYREEE (reference sequence). With 2 bases removed from V and 8 bases from J, the gap between germline ends came to 11 bases. The length of the CDR3 is 14 residues. In nucleotides, the CDR3 is TGTGCCAGCAGCTTTACAGGGAGATATTCACCCCTCCACTTT. Its translation: CASSFTGRYSPLHF.

The V gene is TRBV5-1, the J gene TRBJ2-3; 16 bases line up with TRBD2. The CDR3 length is 17 residues. Germline-derived CDR1 and CDR2 are SGHRS and YFSETQ. The J segment lost 4 bases and the V segment lost 4 bases, leaving 6 bases of the junction unmatched. The CDR3: CASSPGTSGGAADTQYF. As DNA, the CDR3 is TGCGCCAGCAGCCCCGGGACTAGCGGGGGGGCCGCAGATACGCAGTATTTT. Complete variable domain (other parts from reference TRBV5-1 and TRBJ2-3): KAGVTQTPRYLIKTRGQQVTLSCSPISGHRSVSWYQQTPGQGLQFLFEYFSETQRNKGNFPGRFSGRQFSNSRSEMNVSTLELGDSALYLCASSPGTSGGAADTQYFGPGTRLTVL.

The chain combines TRBV7-8 with TRBJ1-5, with TRBD1 matching 10 bases. With V trimmed by 4 bases and J by 2 bases, 2 bases remained unmatched. Germline V gene lookup returns CDR1 SGHVS and CDR2 FQNEAQ. The CDR3 totals 15 residues. CDR3 sequence (DNA): TGTGCCAGCAGCTCTGGGACAGGGGGCAATCAGCCCCAGCATTTT. It specifies CASSSGTGGNQPQHF. Full variable domain (remainder filled in from reference TRBV7-8 and TRBJ1-5): GAGVSQSPRYKVAKRGQDVALRCDPISGHVSLFWYQQALGQGPEFLTYFQNEAQLDKSGLPSDRFFAERPEGSVSTLKIQRTQQEDSAVYLCASSSGTGGNQPQHFGDGTRLSIL.

This sequence joins TRBV6-4 and TRBJ1-5, with a tentative D call TRBD1 (6 bases). Trimming left V 5 bases short and J 7 bases short, with 15 bases between. CDR1 is MRHNA, CDR2 SNTAGT, per germline. The CDR3 is 14 residues long. CDR3 sequence reads: CASSPTGFDQPQHF. In DNA form, the CDR3 reads TGTGCCAGCAGTCCCACAGGGTTCGACCAGCCCCAGCATTTT.

The J gene is TRBJ2-2, the V gene TRBV19, with D possibly being TRBD2 (5 bases). Trimming cost V 4 bases and J 1 base, with 10 bases left between them. Germline V lookup: CDR1 LNHDA, CDR2 SQIVND (reference sequence). The CDR3 loop spans 15 amino acids. CDR3 sequence reads: CASSTPAGNTGELFF. The CDR3 nucleotides read TGTGCCAGTAGTACCCCGGCGGGGAACACCGGGGAGCTGTTTTTT.

The rearrangement links TRBV15 to TRBJ2-2, with 8 bases fitting TRBD2. The germline CDR1 and CDR2 sequences are LNHNV and YYDKDF (reference sequence). V dropped 1 base and J dropped 6; count of bases not matched to a gene: 10. The CDR3 contains 17 residues. CDR3 in amino acids: CATSRVGGGIGSGELFF. CDR3 in DNA: TGTGCCACCAGCAGAGTAGGCGGGGGGATCGGCTCCGGGGAGCTGTTTTTT.

This clone was counted a few times. J is TRBJ2-3 and V is TRBV10-1; possible D gene TRBD2, 5 bases. V was shortened by 8 bases and J by 0 bases, with 9 bases between the two germline ends. Germline V lookup: CDR1 WNHNN, CDR2 SYGVQD (reference sequence). The CDR3 runs 13 residues. The CDR3 loop reads CASRGTSTDTQYF. In DNA form, the CDR3 reads TGCGCCAGCCGGGGAACTAGCACAGATACGCAGTATTTT.

This clone was observed a handful of times. The V gene is TRBV9, the J gene TRBJ2-5; possible D gene TRBD2, 5 bases. This CDR3 comprises 15 residues. Looked up from germline, CDR1 is SGDLS and CDR2 is YYNGEE. Trimming pared 3 bases from V and 5 bases from J, leaving 17 bases between. The DNA for the CDR3 is TGTGCCAGCAGCGCCCTCGGGGAAAGAGGGGAGACCCAGTACTTC. Protein sequence: CASSALGERGETQYF.

The V call is TRBV7-9, the J call TRBJ1-1; 9 nucleotides line up with TRBD1. This CDR3 region has 14 residues. Germline V CDR1 and CDR2: SEHNR, FQNEAQ (reference sequence). With 4 bases clipped from V and 4 bases from J, the junction kept 4 bases outside the gene matches. DNA of the CDR3: TGTGCCAGCAGCTCAACAGGGGGCCTCACTGAAGCTTTCTTT. Protein product: CASSSTGGLTEAFF.

For this clone: The junction departs from the called germline gene at one end, perhaps through a read error. V usage is TRBV9 and J usage is TRBJ2-3; possibly TRBD2 for D (6 bases). From germline, CDR1 is SGDLS and CDR2 YYNGEE. The CDR3 spans 15 residues. CDR3: CASRKSSTSTDAQYF. The CDR3 bases are TGTGCCAGCAGAAAGAGCAGTACTAGCACAGATGCGCAGTATTTT.

This sequence joins TRBV5-1 and TRBJ2-2, with 12 bases that match TRBD2. CDR3 length: 16 amino acids. Germline CDR1 SGHRS, CDR2 YFSETQ. Losses at the gene ends were 4 bases for V and 10 bases for J; bases not matched to a gene: 11. The CDR3 coding sequence is TGCGCCAGCAGCCCCGGACTAGCGGGGAGTTTTGTGGAGCTGTTTTTT. Protein: CASSPGLAGSFVELFF.

The chain recombines TRBV27 with TRBJ2-5; D possibly corresponds to TRBD1 (6 bases). Germline CDR1 MNHEY, CDR2 SMNVEV (reference sequence). Between the trimmed V and J ends, which lost 4 bases and 2 bases, there was a span of 11 bases. CDR3 size: 14 residues. The CDR3, as DNA: TGTGCCAGCAGTTCACGGACAGTACAAGAGACCCAGTACTTC. Its protein product is CASSSRTVQETQYF.

This chain connects TRBV11-2 to TRBJ1-5; D not certain. CDR1 and CDR2 (germline): SGHAT, FQNNGV. This CDR3 region has 15 residues. V was pared by 1 base and J by 2 bases, with 9 bases between. CDR3: CASSLGRWGNQPQHF. CDR3 coding DNA: TGTGCCAGCAGCTTAGGCAGGTGGGGCAATCAGCCCCAGCATTTT.

The gene calls are TRBV6-5 and TRBJ2-7; D is possibly TRBD1 (5 bases). The germline V gene encodes CDR1 MNHEY and CDR2 SVGAGI. The CDR3 extends over 14 amino acids. Trimming took off 6 bases at V and 3 bases at J, with 15 bases between the two ends. Written as DNA, the CDR3 is TGTGCCAGCAGCGCCTCCCTCAGGGACTACGAGCAGTACTTC. Amino acids: CASSASLRDYEQYF.